A single sample is the source of the 29 T cell receptor beta chains below, sequenced in a study of blood T cell repertoires in COVID-19. Using immunoSEQ multiplex PCR, the repertoire was profiled, and TCRdb retains in-frame clones only, with some absent. Among fewer than 50,000 clones, 73% were seen once, and the ten largest hold roughly 61%. What was sequenced was peripheral blood. All receptors come from an elderly man with acute or convalescent COVID-19.

The chain couples TRBV10-3 to TRBJ2-2, with 14 bases matching TRBD2. CDR1 and CDR2 from the germline V gene are ENHRY and SYGVKD. The CDR3 sequence is 17 residues long. The V and J ends lost 3 bases and 5 bases, in that order; junction bases with no gene match: 5. In DNA form, the CDR3 reads TGTGCCATCAGTGAACCGGGACTAGCGGGAGATACCGGGGAGCTGTTTTTT. Protein: CAISEPGLAGDTGELFF.

This clone was counted at least ten times. V gene TRBV4-3 combines with J gene TRBJ1-2; perhaps TRBD1 as D (5 bases). Looked up from germline, CDR1 is LGHNA and CDR2 is YSLEER. Trimming took 0 bases from V and 0 from J, leaving 11 bases between them. The CDR3 extends over 16 amino acids. The CDR3 reads CASSQDWGGTNYGYTF. DNA for the CDR3: TGCGCCAGCAGCCAAGATTGGGGGGGTACTAACTATGGCTACACCTTC.

The chain has TRBV5-1 and TRBJ1-1; 8 bases are a match to TRBD1. CDR1 SGHRS and CDR2 YFSETQ come from the germline V gene. This CDR3 is built from 15 residues. V shed 0 bases, J shed 3 bases, and the junction held 4 bases outside the gene matches. The CDR3: CASSLVTGGYTEAFF. CDR3 in DNA: TGCGCCAGCAGCTTGGTTACAGGGGGGTACACTGAAGCTTTCTTT.

DNA for the CDR3: TGTGCCAGCAGCTTGGCGGGAGGACTCTACGAGCAGTACTTC. The encoded protein is CASSLAGGLYEQYF. This rearrangement joins TRBV5-5 to TRBJ2-7; TRBD2 agrees at 7 bases. The J segment lost 3 bases and the V segment lost 0 bases, leaving 3 bases of the junction unmatched. Germline CDR1 is SGHKS and CDR2 is YYEKEE (reference sequence). The CDR3 has 14 amino acids.

The chain combines TRBV7-9 with TRBJ1-2; 10 bases agree with TRBD1. This CDR3 spans 13 amino acids. Germline lookup yields CDR1 SEHNR and CDR2 FQNEAQ (reference sequence). With V trimmed by 5 bases and J by 7 bases, 4 bases remained unmatched. The CDR3 loop reads CASSAWTGGGYTF. CDR3 DNA: TGTGCCAGCAGCGCCTGGACAGGGGGTGGCTACACCTTC. Filled out from reference TRBV7-9 and TRBJ1-2, the complete variable domain reads DTGVSQNPRHKITKRGQNVTFRCDPISEHNRLYWYRQTLGQGPEFLTYFQNEAQLEKSRLLSDRFSAERPKGSFSTLEIQRTEQGDSAMYLCASSAWTGGGYTFGSGTRLTVV.

A word on this clone: The sample holds other DNA sequences that translate to the same CDR3. For the CDR3, the DNA is TGTGCCAGTAGGATGACAGGGGGGCAAGAGACCCAGTACTTC. This sequence encodes CASRMTGGQETQYF. The chain combines TRBV19 with TRBJ2-5, with 9 bases that match TRBD1. The CDR3 consists of 14 residues. Trimming at V came to 6 bases and at J to 2 bases, leaving 4 bases not matched to a gene. Germline V lookup: CDR1 LNHDA, CDR2 SQIVND (reference sequence). Full variable domain (missing parts from reference TRBV19 and TRBJ2-5): DGGITQSPKYLFRKEGQNVTLSCEQNLNHDAMYWYRQDPGQGLRLIYYSQIVNDFQKGDIAEGYSVSREKKESFPLTVTSAQKNPTAFYLCASRMTGGQETQYFGPGTRLLVL.

CDR3 DNA sequence: TGTGCCAGCCTCATAGGGGGGGCTGGGAAGGATGAGCAGTTCTTC. Its protein is CASLIGGAGKDEQFF. The rearrangement links TRBV28 to TRBJ2-1; possibly TRBD2 for D (7 bases). Germline V gene sequence: CDR1 MDHEN, CDR2 SYDVKM. The CDR3 totals 15 residues. Between the trimmed V and J ends, which lost 8 bases and 8 bases, there was a span of 22 bases.

This clone was detected once. The chain links TRBV27 to TRBJ2-5, with a tentative D call TRBD2 (5 bases). V dropped 5 bases and J dropped 7 bases, with 17 bases sitting between them. Germline lookup yields CDR1 MNHEY and CDR2 SMNVEV (reference sequence). This CDR3 contains 14 residues. This CDR3 reads CASSPRALGLTQYF. In nucleotides, the CDR3 is TGTGCCAGCAGTCCGAGGGCCTTGGGTTTGACCCAGTACTTC.

This chain links TRBV28 with TRBJ2-5; 9 bases are a match to TRBD1. Losses at the gene ends were 7 bases for V and 5 bases for J; bases not matched to a gene: 8. CDR3 length: 14 residues. In germline, CDR1 is MDHEN, CDR2 SYDVKM. The CDR3 region has the DNA TGTGCCAGCACCGGGACAGGGTATGAGGAGACCCAGTACTTC. It encodes CASTGTGYEETQYF.

This clone came up a few times. The rearrangement uses TRBV30 and TRBJ1-6; D possibly corresponds to TRBD1 (6 bases). CDR3 length: 13 residues. The ends were cut back, 1 base at V and 10 bases at J, with 11 bases in the middle. The germline CDR1 and CDR2 sequences are GTSNPN and SVGIG (reference sequence). This chain's CDR3 is CAWSDRVGSPLHF. The CDR3 DNA reads TGTGCCTGGAGTGACAGGGTAGGCTCACCCCTCCACTTT.

V is TRBV15 and J is TRBJ2-1; 8 bases are shared with TRBD2. Trimming cost V 1 base and J 6 bases; bases outside gene matches: 11. Per the germline V gene, CDR1 is LNHNV and CDR2 is YYDKDF (reference sequence). The CDR3 contains 17 residues. CDR3 in amino acids: CATSRAPPGLGFNEQFF. CDR3 coding DNA: TGTGCCACCAGCAGAGCTCCCCCGGGACTAGGTTTCAATGAGCAGTTCTTC.

In this sample, this clone turned up a few times. The V and J genes are TRBV7-9 and TRBJ2-1, with no clear D. There are 17 residues in the CDR3. V gave up 5 bases and J gave up 0 bases, with 17 bases separating them. The V gene's germline CDR1 is SEHNR and CDR2 FQNEAQ (reference sequence). The CDR3 spells CASSRFDGGSSYNEQFF. In DNA form, the CDR3 reads TGTGCCAGCAGCCGCTTTGATGGCGGAAGCTCCTACAATGAGCAGTTCTTC.

The chain carries TRBV4-1 and TRBJ2-7; 8 nucleotides agree with TRBD2. This CDR3 has 16 residues. Germline trimming cut 3 bases from V and 4 bases from J; bases unmatched to any gene: 11. CDR1 and CDR2 (germline): MGHRA, YSYEKL. The CDR3 loop is CASSQVTSGGFYEQYF. CDR3 in DNA: TGCGCCAGCAGCCAGGTTACTAGCGGTGGCTTTTACGAGCAGTACTTC.

This clone was detected only a few times. The V call is TRBV19, the J call TRBJ1-5; D remains unclear. The CDR3 length is 12 residues. The V gene's germline CDR1 is LNHDA and CDR2 SQIVND (reference sequence). Trimming took off 5 bases at V and 9 bases at J, with 11 bases between the two ends. The CDR3 reads CASSGGLRPQHF. Here the CDR3 DNA reads TGTGCCAGTAGTGGAGGGTTGAGGCCCCAGCATTTT.

The table lists this clone with a count of one. V gene TRBV14 combines with J gene TRBJ2-5; 7 bases are shared with TRBD1. The length of the CDR3 is 14 residues. The germline CDR1 and CDR2 sequences are SGHDN and FVKESK. Trimming took 4 bases from V and 6 from J; bases not matched to a gene: 8. The CDR3 DNA sequence: TGTGCCAGCAGCCGCGACAGGGTGGAAAAGACCCAGTACTTC. Encoded protein: CASSRDRVEKTQYF.

This clone has only one observation. The chain combines TRBV6-5 with TRBJ1-1; a possible D gene is TRBD1 (5 bases). The V gene lost 6 bases and the J gene lost 3 bases, with 11 bases spanning the gap. From germline, CDR1 is MNHEY and CDR2 SVGAGI. The CDR3 is 13 amino acids. The CDR3 here is CASRGQGYTEAFF. CDR3 nucleotide sequence: TGTGCCAGCAGGGGGCAGGGATACACTGAAGCTTTCTTT.

The chain couples TRBV4-2 to TRBJ2-1; 12 nucleotides match TRBD2. The V gene end was trimmed by 1 base and the J gene end by 6 bases; junction bases not matched to a gene: 7. CDR1 is LGHNA, CDR2 YNFKEQ, per germline. CDR3 length: 17 residues. The CDR3 sequence: CASSQGALTSGSNEQFF. CDR3 bases: TGTGCCAGCAGCCAAGGGGCCCTGACTAGCGGGAGCAATGAGCAGTTCTTC.

This chain joins TRBV11-2 and TRBJ2-1, with 8 positions matching TRBD2. Trimming took 5 bases from V and 8 from J; bases not matched to a gene: 11. The CDR3 runs to 15 residues. Germline lookup yields CDR1 SGHAT and CDR2 FQNNGV. Here the CDR3 reads CASSPLPTSGYEQFF. CDR3 sequence (DNA): TGTGCCAGCAGCCCCCTGCCTACTAGCGGATATGAGCAGTTCTTC.

The chain uses TRBV5-6 and TRBJ2-2; D may be TRBD2 (6 bases). The CDR3 has 15 residues. With 1 base removed from V and 4 bases from J, the gap between germline ends came to 11 bases. CDR1 and CDR2 (germline): SGHDT, YYEEEE. For the CDR3, the DNA is TGTGCCAGCAGCTTGTGGGAGGCGCCCACCGGGGAGCTGTTTTTT. It yields the protein CASSLWEAPTGELFF. Based on the CDR3 plus reference TRBV5-6 and TRBJ2-2, the full variable domain is DAGVTQSPTHLIKTRGQQVTLRCSPKSGHDTVSWYQQALGQGPQFIFQYYEEEERQRGNFPDRFSGHQFPNYSSELNVNALLLGDSALYLCASSLWEAPTGELFFGEGSRLTVL.

This clone was recorded a few times. The V and J genes are TRBV3-1 (or the pseudogene TRBV3-2) and TRBJ2-7; 8 nucleotides match TRBD2. The CDR3 is 15 amino acids. Trimming cost V 0 bases and J 2 bases; bases outside gene matches: 3. From germline, CDR1 is LGHDT and CDR2 YNNKEL (reference sequence). The DNA of the CDR3 is TGTGCCAGCAGCCAAGAAGCGGGAGCAGCCTACGAGCAGTACTTC. Its protein product is CASSQEAGAAYEQYF.

The genes are TRBV18 and TRBJ2-7; D gene ambiguous. V was clipped by 3 bases and J by 2 bases, with 11 bases between them. The germline CDR1 and CDR2 sequences are KGHSH and LQKENI. This CDR3 contains 14 residues. The CDR3 coding sequence is TGTGCCAGCTCACCGTCCCGAGGTCCCTACGAGCAGTACTTC. This gives the protein CASSPSRGPYEQYF.

This rearrangement joins TRBV7-9 to TRBJ2-4; possible D gene TRBD2, 5 bases. Trimming removed 5 bases at V and 8 bases at J, with 19 bases between. CDR1 and CDR2 from the germline V gene are SEHNR and FQNEAQ (reference sequence). CDR3 length: 15 amino acids. The CDR3 nucleotides are TGTGCCAGCAGCCGCCTTAGTAGCGCCACAGACATTCAGTACTTC. The encoded protein is CASSRLSSATDIQYF.

The V call is TRBV14, the J call TRBJ2-5; 13 bases align to TRBD2. CDR3 length: 16 amino acids. CDR1 and CDR2 (germline): SGHDN, FVKESK. Trimming at V came to 1 base and at J to 4 bases, leaving 3 bases not matched to a gene. CDR3 amino acids: CASSQAGLAGPETQYF. CDR3 coding DNA: TGTGCCAGCAGCCAAGCGGGACTAGCGGGACCAGAGACCCAGTACTTC.

CDR3 bases: TGTGCCTGGAGTGAGACAGGGTACGAGCAGTACTTC. Translated, it gives CAWSETGYEQYF. The J gene is TRBJ2-7, the V gene TRBV30, with 7 bases that match TRBD1. This CDR3 spans 12 amino acids. The germline gives CDR1 GTSNPN, CDR2 SVGIG (reference sequence). The V and J ends lost 1 base and 4 bases, in that order; junction bases with no gene match: 1.

The chain has TRBV13 and TRBJ1-1, with D hard to call. Per germline, CDR1 PRHDT and CDR2 FYEKMQ (reference sequence). V gave up 11 bases and J gave up 2 bases, with 18 bases separating them. CDR3 length: 14 amino acids. CDR3: CAGPPGSKNTEAFF. The CDR3 coding sequence is TGTGCCGGTCCACCGGGATCCAAAAACACTGAAGCTTTCTTT.

This chain links TRBV11-3 with TRBJ2-7, with D hard to call. V lost 0 bases and J lost 0, with 12 bases in between. Germline V CDR1 and CDR2: SGHNT, YENEEA. The CDR3 spans 16 residues. CDR3 DNA sequence: TGTGCCAGCAGCTTAGATCTTGTCCTATTCTCCTACGAGCAGTACTTC. It is translated as CASSLDLVLFSYEQYF. The full variable domain, rest sourced from reference TRBV11-3 and TRBJ2-7, is EAGVVQSPRYKIIEKKQPVAFWCNPISGHNTLYWYLQNLGQGPELLIRYENEEAVDDSQLPKDRFSAERLKGVDSTLKIQPAELGDSAVYLCASSLDLVLFSYEQYFGPGTRLTVT.

The chain joins TRBV29-1 to TRBJ2-3; 9 bases map to TRBD2. V was pared by 1 base and J by 5 bases, with 10 bases of the junction left unmatched. Per germline, CDR1 SQVTM and CDR2 ANQGSEA. This CDR3 contains 16 residues. CDR3 residues: CSVEARASGKVDTQYF. DNA of the CDR3: TGCAGCGTTGAAGCTCGGGCTAGCGGGAAGGTAGATACGCAGTATTTT.

This chain joins TRBV6-5 and TRBJ1-1; TRBD1 is a possible D gene (6 bases). This CDR3 is 14 amino acids long. Per the germline V gene, CDR1 is MNHEY and CDR2 is SVGAGI. The V end lost 6 bases, the J end lost 5 bases, and 16 bases lay between the germline ends. The CDR3 nucleotides read TGTGCCAGCAGCCCCACAGGGAAAAGGACTGAAGCTTTCTTT. As protein: CASSPTGKRTEAFF.

The chain links TRBV28 to TRBJ2-3, with TRBD2 matching 11 bases. In germline, CDR1 is MDHEN, CDR2 SYDVKM. The CDR3 consists of 15 residues. With 6 bases clipped from V and 10 bases from J, the junction kept 12 bases outside the gene matches. The DNA of the CDR3 is TGTGCCAGCAGGCCCCTGACTAGCGGGAATAAGTCGCAGTATTTT. Its translation is CASRPLTSGNKSQYF.